The 9 T cell receptor beta chains given below trace back to one sample, sequenced in a study of shared clonotypes between healthy human individuals. TCRdb's table, derived via immunoSEQ multiplex PCR, lists solely in-frame clones and lacks some. The data contain hundreds of thousands of clones, roughly 92% of them singletons. The naive CD8 population came from CD45RO-negative cells selected for CCR7, without terminally differentiated effector memory CD45RA+ cells. The sample taken for sequencing was naive CD8+ T cells sorted from blood. These receptor sequences come from a man in his thirties or forties in good health.

This rearrangement joins TRBV11-2 to TRBJ2-3; unclear D gene. This CDR3 is built from 16 residues. V lost 4 bases and J 0 bases, leaving 14 bases between the germline ends. CDR1 is SGHAT and CDR2 is FQNNGV in the germline V gene. CDR3 DNA sequence: TGTGCCAGCAGCTCGCGGCAGGTCTCTAGCACAGATACGCAGTATTTT. This gives the protein CASSSRQVSSTDTQYF. The variable domain in full, with the rest retrieved from reference TRBV11-2 and TRBJ2-3, is EAGVAQSPRYKIIEKRQSVAFWCNPISGHATLYWYQQILGQGPKLLIQFQNNGVVDDSQLPKDRFSAERLKGVDSTLKIQPAKLEDSAVYLCASSSRQVSSTDTQYFGPGTRLTVL.

CDR3 coding DNA: TGTGCCAGCAGCTCTAGGGGTTCCGGCGGGGAGCTGTTTTTT. It codes for CASSSRGSGGELFF. This rearrangement joins TRBV7-3 to TRBJ2-2; D perhaps matches TRBD1 (5 bases). CDR1 SGHTA and CDR2 FQGTGA come from the germline V gene. The CDR3 sequence is 14 residues long. Trimming shortened V by 4 bases and J by 7 bases, and 13 bases separated the two germline ends.

The J gene is TRBJ2-2, the V gene TRBV6-5; D perhaps matches TRBD2 (5 bases). Per germline, CDR1 MNHEY and CDR2 SVGAGI. This CDR3 spans 14 amino acids. Trimming shortened V by 2 bases and J by 6 bases, and 10 bases separated the two germline ends. CDR3 DNA: TGTGCCAGCAGTTACGCCGGGGTCGCCGGGGAGCTGTTTTTT. Its protein is CASSYAGVAGELFF.

The chain is built from TRBV27 and TRBJ2-7; 10 positions match TRBD1. V lost 5 bases to trimming and J lost 3 bases; unmatched junction nucleotides: 7. From germline, CDR1 is MNHEY and CDR2 SMNVEV (reference sequence). This CDR3 is 15 amino acids long. The DNA of the CDR3 is TGTGCCAGCAGTCCGACGGGACAGGGGAACTACGAGCAGTACTTC. Its translation is CASSPTGQGNYEQYF.

The rearrangement joins TRBV5-5 to TRBJ1-2; 9 nucleotides align to TRBD1. Trimming cost V 5 bases and J 7 bases; bases outside gene matches: 9. Germline V gene lookup returns CDR1 SGHKS and CDR2 YYEKEE (reference sequence). CDR3 size: 14 residues. The DNA of the CDR3 is TGTGCCAGCAGTTTGTCGGGACAGGGCTCTGGCTACACCTTC. It codes for CASSLSGQGSGYTF.

The genes are TRBV10-3 and TRBJ2-3; D could derive from TRBD1 or TRBD2 (5 bases each). Trimming left V 7 bases short and J 2 bases short, with 10 bases between. The CDR3 loop spans 13 amino acids. Germline V lookup: CDR1 ENHRY, CDR2 SYGVKD. This CDR3 is CAIKRDLTDTQYF. CDR3 bases: TGTGCCATCAAGAGGGACCTCACAGATACGCAGTATTTT.

This clone was observed a handful of times. The chain recombines TRBV10-2 with TRBJ1-2, with no clear D. The CDR3 extends over 12 amino acids. V shed 6 bases and J shed 6 bases, with 11 bases lying between them. In germline, CDR1 is WSHSY, CDR2 SAAADI. The DNA of the CDR3 is TGCGCCAGCAGCCAATGGGTCGATGGCTACACCTTC. Translated: CASSQWVDGYTF.

CDR3 residues: CASSLEGSGPSYNEQFF. The CDR3 nucleotides read TGCGCCAGCAGCCTGGAGGGTAGCGGCCCTTCCTACAATGAGCAGTTCTTC. The chain combines TRBV5-1 with TRBJ2-1, with D possibly matching TRBD2 (6 bases). V lost 4 bases to trimming and J lost 1 base, with 18 bases between them. The CDR3 covers 17 residues. The germline gives CDR1 SGHRS, CDR2 YFSETQ. The full variable domain, rest sourced from reference TRBV5-1 and TRBJ2-1, is KAGVTQTPRYLIKTRGQQVTLSCSPISGHRSVSWYQQTPGQGLQFLFEYFSETQRNKGNFPGRFSGRQFSNSRSEMNVSTLELGDSALYLCASSLEGSGPSYNEQFFGPGTRLTVL.

The chain joins TRBV2 to TRBJ2-3; TRBD1 matches 11 bases. V shed 3 bases, J shed 6 bases, and the junction held 17 bases outside the gene matches. Germline-derived CDR1 and CDR2 are SNHLY and FYNNEI. The CDR3 loop spans 19 amino acids. This chain's CDR3 is CASSDFGTGGKLFSDTQYF. The CDR3 DNA reads as TGTGCCAGCAGTGATTTCGGGACAGGGGGGAAACTATTCTCCGATACGCAGTATTTT.